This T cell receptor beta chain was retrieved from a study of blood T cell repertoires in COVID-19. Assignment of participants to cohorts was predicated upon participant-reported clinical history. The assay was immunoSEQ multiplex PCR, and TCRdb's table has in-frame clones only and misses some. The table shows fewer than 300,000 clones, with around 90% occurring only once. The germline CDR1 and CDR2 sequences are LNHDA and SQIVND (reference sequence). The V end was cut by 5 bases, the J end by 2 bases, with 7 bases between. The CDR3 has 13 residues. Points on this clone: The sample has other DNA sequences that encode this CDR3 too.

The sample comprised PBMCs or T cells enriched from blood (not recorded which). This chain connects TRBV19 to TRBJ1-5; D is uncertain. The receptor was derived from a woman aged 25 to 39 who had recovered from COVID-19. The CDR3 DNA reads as TGTGCCAGTAGTGACCGGGGCAATCAGCCCCAGCATTTT. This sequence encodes CASSDRGNQPQHF.